This TCR beta chain comes out of a study of blood T cells in healthy people across ages. Trimming stripped 3 bases from V and 3 bases from J, with 13 bases between. The CDR3 has 14 residues. Per germline, CDR1 SGHRS and CDR2 YFSETQ. Using a J-beta primer mix together with a sample-barcoded 5' primer, a second PCR was run for roughly 6 to 12 cycles. TCRdb called the 5' RACE reads again in MiXCR, with one record for every CDR3 protein. Of approximately 810,000 distinct CDR3 sequences in the sample, 25% to 30% were seen once. Study results and caveats: Possibly, changes in expanded clonotypes were confounded because donor CMV status was unknown. The study could not conclusively compare naive and antigen-experienced cells, given its unsorted PBMCs. TCR beta diversity per million T cells fell roughly linearly with age.

Ten or more counts support this clonotype. The antigen remains undetermined. The sample was blood. The rearrangement links TRBV5-1 to TRBJ2-7, with D possibly being TRBD1 (6 bases). This sequence originates from a woman aged 80 or older in good health. For the CDR3, the DNA is TGCGCCAGCAGCTGGGGCCAGGGGCACTACGAGCAGTACTTC. Protein product: CASSWGQGHYEQYF.